These 27 T cell receptor beta chains originate from one sample sequenced in a study of blood T cell repertoires in COVID-19. Sequencing was performed with immunoSEQ multiplex PCR; in TCRdb, only in-frame clones are kept and a portion is missing. The sample lists 150,000 to 180,000 clones; roughly 83% were seen once. Sample: peripheral blood. The receptors originated from a woman in her fifties or sixties with COVID-19, enrolled during active disease.

The chain has TRBV9 and TRBJ1-3, with D perhaps matching TRBD1 (5 bases). The V gene lost 0 bases and the J gene lost 1 base, with 11 bases spanning the gap. The germline gives CDR1 SGDLS, CDR2 YYNGEE. This CDR3 has 16 residues. This CDR3 reads CASSVGSGRSGNTIYF. The CDR3 DNA reads TGTGCCAGCAGCGTAGGTTCAGGGCGATCTGGAAACACCATATATTTT. Drawing the rest from reference TRBV9 and TRBJ1-3, the complete variable domain is DSGVTQTPKHLITATGQRVTLRCSPRSGDLSVYWYQQSLDQGLQFLIQYYNGEERAKGNILERFSAQQFPDLHSELNLSSLELGDSALYFCASSVGSGRSGNTIYFGEGSWLTVV.

The gene calls are TRBV7-9 and TRBJ1-2, with TRBD1 as a possible D gene (5 bases). The CDR3 extends over 15 amino acids. The V end lost 5 bases, the J end lost 2 bases, and 15 bases lay between the germline ends. CDR1 is SEHNR, CDR2 FQNEAQ, per germline (reference sequence). CDR3 in DNA: TGTGCCAGCAGCGACAGACTGGGTACGAACTATGGCTACACCTTC. Protein product: CASSDRLGTNYGYTF.

The chain recombines TRBV11-3 with TRBJ1-1; D is perhaps TRBD1 (5 bases). Germline V lookup: CDR1 SGHNT, CDR2 YENEEA. Trimming pared 1 base from V and 4 bases from J, leaving 10 bases between. The CDR3 extends over 14 amino acids. CDR3 region: CASSLGGEATEAFF. As DNA, the CDR3 is TGTGCCAGCAGCTTAGGGGGGGAGGCCACTGAAGCTTTCTTT.

The genes are TRBV11-2 and TRBJ1-2; 7 nucleotides align to TRBD1. The ends lost 1 base at V and 8 bases at J; junction bases unmatched: 19. Germline assignment: CDR1 SGHAT and CDR2 FQNNGV. The CDR3 runs to 18 residues. In DNA, the CDR3 is TGTGCCAGCAGCTTAGTTTCGACAGGGCCCCCCTTGGTGGGGGGCTACACCTTC. Translation gives CASSLVSTGPPLVGGYTF.

With respect to this clone: One junction end disagrees with the germline gene, perhaps due to a read error. This chain connects TRBV7-7 to TRBJ2-1; no firm D call. CDR1 and CDR2 (germline): SSHAT, FNYEAQ (reference sequence). The CDR3 contains 14 residues. The CDR3: CASSAGSPGEKQFF. As DNA, the CDR3 is TGTGCTAGCAGCGCCGGGTCCCCTGGAGAGAAGCAGTTCTTC.

In regard to this clone: Other nucleotide sequences from this sample produce the same CDR3. The chain combines TRBV20-1 with TRBJ1-1, with a possible D match to TRBD1 (5 bases). V lost 5 bases, J lost 3 bases, and 7 bases lay in between. Looked up from germline, CDR1 is DFQATT and CDR2 is SNEGSKA (reference sequence). The CDR3 extends over 11 amino acids. The CDR3 nucleotides read TGCAGTGCTGGCAGGGACACTGAAGCTTTCTTT. Its translation: CSAGRDTEAFF.

Turning to this clone: This clone may be a read error of a much larger clone one base away. The chain combines TRBV11-2 with TRBJ1-4, with 10 bases matching TRBD1. The V and J ends lost 5 bases and 7 bases, in that order; junction bases with no gene match: 1. The CDR3 runs 13 residues. Germline CDR1 and CDR2: SGHAT and FQNNGV. The CDR3 spells CASSRDRGEKLFF. The CDR3 DNA reads TGTGCCAGCAGCCGGGACAGGGGTGAAAAACTGTTTTTT.

The J gene is TRBJ2-3, the V gene TRBV7-9, with D tentatively TRBD1 (5 bases). CDR3 size: 17 residues. V lost 4 bases and J lost 0, with 17 bases in between. Germline CDR1 is SEHNR and CDR2 is FQNEAQ (reference sequence). The CDR3 DNA is TGTGCCAGCAGCTCAGTTAGGGGTCGGAGAAGCACAGATACGCAGTATTTT. It specifies CASSSVRGRRSTDTQYF.

Turning to this clone: One end of the junction varies from germline; a read error may be responsible. The chain carries TRBV20-1 and TRBJ2-3, with a tentative D call TRBD2 (6 bases). CDR1 is DFQATT, CDR2 SNEGSKA, per germline (reference sequence). The CDR3 sequence is 11 residues long. DNA of the CDR3: TGCAGTGCTAGAACTCTGGGACTCACCCCCTTT. It yields the protein CSARTLGLTPF.

The chain couples TRBV29-1 to TRBJ1-1, with D possibly TRBD1 on 5 matching bases. V lost 3 bases and J 4 bases, leaving 15 bases between the germline ends. The CDR3 has 14 residues. In germline, CDR1 is SQVTM, CDR2 ANQGSEA. CDR3 sequence: CSVDKQALSTEAFF. The CDR3 DNA is TGCAGCGTTGACAAACAGGCCTTGAGCACTGAAGCTTTCTTT.

This clone was counted a few times. The V gene is TRBV7-8, the J gene TRBJ1-6; a weak D match, TRBD1 (5 bases). The CDR3 contains 16 residues. Trimming took 5 bases from V and 7 from J, leaving 18 bases between them. The germline V gene has CDR1 SGHVS and CDR2 FQNEAQ. The CDR3 DNA sequence: TGTGCCAGCAGCCCCCCCCTGCAGGGAAGAAATTCACCCCTCCACTTT. Translated: CASSPPLQGRNSPLHF. The full variable domain, in which reference TRBV7-8 and TRBJ1-6 provide the parts outside the CDR3, is GAGVSQSPRYKVAKRGQDVALRCDPISGHVSLFWYQQALGQGPEFLTYFQNEAQLDKSGLPSDRFFAERPEGSVSTLKIQRTQQEDSAVYLCASSPPLQGRNSPLHFGNGTRLTVT.

The chain recombines TRBV27 with TRBJ2-7; 8 nucleotides line up with TRBD2. The CDR3 runs 14 residues. The germline CDR1 and CDR2 sequences are MNHEY and SMNVEV (reference sequence). V lost 6 bases to trimming and J lost 2 bases; unmatched junction nucleotides: 6. The CDR3 DNA follows: TGTGCCAGCAGAACGACTAGCGCTACCTACGAGCAGTACTTC. As protein: CASRTTSATYEQYF.

The V and J genes are TRBV27 and TRBJ1-2; 8 bases line up with TRBD1. J was trimmed by 6 bases and V by 6 bases; bases with no gene match: 6. The CDR3 has 13 residues. CDR1 and CDR2 (germline): MNHEY, SMNVEV (reference sequence). DNA of the CDR3: TGTGCCAGCAGCGAGGACAGGGTTCATGGCTACACCTTC. This sequence encodes CASSEDRVHGYTF.

The rearrangement joins TRBV19 to TRBJ1-5; D may be TRBD1 (6 bases). CDR1 LNHDA and CDR2 SQIVND come from the germline V gene (reference sequence). The CDR3 sequence is 15 residues long. Between the trimmed V and J ends, which lost 4 bases and 7 bases, there was a span of 17 bases. CDR3 protein: CASSSMNRAEQPQHF. CDR3 coding DNA: TGTGCCAGTAGTAGTATGAACAGGGCTGAACAGCCCCAGCATTTT.

The CDR3 region is CASSSRRTANTEAFF. In DNA, the CDR3 is TGTGCCAGCAGTTCCCGTAGGACAGCGAACACTGAAGCTTTCTTT. The gene calls are TRBV6-5 and TRBJ1-1, with D perhaps TRBD1 (6 bases). Trimming removed 4 bases at V and 1 base at J, with 13 bases between. The CDR3 is 15 residues long. Germline CDR1 reads MNHEY; CDR2 reads SVGAGI.

In DNA form, the CDR3 reads TGTGCCAGCAGGCTAGCGGGTGGAAGCTCCTACGAGCAGTACTTC. Protein sequence: CASRLAGGSSYEQYF. This chain links TRBV6-5 with TRBJ2-7; 8 bases map to TRBD2. This CDR3 is 15 amino acids long. The V gene end was trimmed by 6 bases and the J gene end by 0 bases; junction bases not matched to a gene: 7. Germline V gives CDR1 MNHEY, CDR2 SVGAGI.

The table lists this clone with a count of one. The chain combines TRBV7-8 with TRBJ2-4, with a tentative D call TRBD1 (6 bases). The CDR3 has 14 residues. Germline V gives CDR1 SGHVS, CDR2 FQNEAQ. The V end was cut by 5 bases, the J end by 6 bases, with 14 bases between. The CDR3 sequence is CASSRPGTRNIQYF. The CDR3 nucleotides read TGTGCCAGCAGCCGACCCGGGACAAGAAACATTCAGTACTTC.

This clone was seen only a few times. The chain joins TRBV3-1 (or the pseudogene TRBV3-2) to TRBJ2-1; the D gene is possibly TRBD1 (6 bases). The CDR3 covers 14 residues. Trimming stripped 4 bases from V and 6 bases from J, with 13 bases between. CDR1 and CDR2 from the germline V gene are LGHDT and YNNKEL (reference sequence). CDR3 coding DNA: TGTGCCAGCAGCCCGGGACACACCCGCAATGAGCAGTTCTTC. This codes for CASSPGHTRNEQFF.

The rearrangement links TRBV7-3 to TRBJ2-3; no clear D. The germline V gene encodes CDR1 SGHTA and CDR2 FQGTGA. The CDR3 loop spans 13 amino acids. The germline V and J ends were trimmed by 1 base and 9 bases, with 11 bases remaining between them. The CDR3 DNA reads as TGTGCCAGCAGCTTAAGCCCCCTTCAGACGCAGTATTTT. Amino acid sequence: CASSLSPLQTQYF.

This clone was detected only once. The chain combines TRBV19 with TRBJ1-2; D remains ambiguous. CDR1 and CDR2 (germline): LNHDA, SQIVND (reference sequence). Trimming cost V 7 bases and J 0 bases, with 12 bases left between them. This CDR3 contains 14 residues. The CDR3 DNA reads TGTGCCAGTATGGGAGGAATGACTAACTATGGCTACACCTTC. It yields the protein CASMGGMTNYGYTF.

V and J are TRBV10-3 and TRBJ1-4, with D possibly TRBD1 on 5 matching bases. The germline V and J ends were trimmed by 4 bases and 5 bases, with 8 bases remaining between them. The V gene's germline CDR1 is ENHRY and CDR2 SYGVKD. The CDR3 has 13 amino acids. CDR3 in DNA: TGTGCCATCAGTGGCAGGGCAAATGAAAAACTGTTTTTT. This codes for CAISGRANEKLFF.

CDR3 coding DNA: TGTGCCAGCAGCTCCTCCCCACGAGCCAAGATGGGCTACACCTTC. Amino acid sequence: CASSSSPRAKMGYTF. The chain joins TRBV9 to TRBJ1-2; D uncertain. Trimming cost V 4 bases and J 8 bases, with 21 bases left between them. The germline V gene encodes CDR1 SGDLS and CDR2 YYNGEE. This CDR3 has 15 amino acids.

V and J are TRBV6-5 and TRBJ1-6; TRBD1 agrees at 8 bases. This CDR3 is built from 15 residues. Germline CDR1 is MNHEY and CDR2 is SVGAGI. The junction had 9 bases not matched to a gene; V was cut back by 5 bases and J by 9 bases. The CDR3 DNA follows: TGTGCCAGCAGTACCTGGACAGGGTACGGTTCACCCCTCCACTTT. This translates into CASSTWTGYGSPLHF.

This clone was recorded once. The chain is built from TRBV19 and TRBJ2-7; 8 bases align to TRBD2. Trimming took 4 bases from V and 3 from J; bases not matched to a gene: 5. This CDR3 comprises 14 residues. Germline V gene lookup returns CDR1 LNHDA and CDR2 SQIVND (reference sequence). The CDR3 loop is CASSTGGTGYEQYV. The CDR3 DNA is TGTGCCAGTAGTACGGGGGGGACGGGCTACGAGCAGTACGTC.

The gene calls are TRBV7-9 and TRBJ1-1, with D possibly TRBD1 on 5 matching bases. The CDR3 has 15 amino acids. The germline gives CDR1 SEHNR, CDR2 FQNEAQ (reference sequence). Trimming pared 4 bases from V and 0 bases from J, leaving 12 bases between. DNA for the CDR3: TGTGCCAGCAGCTCTTGGACACCGATGAACACTGAAGCTTTCTTT. Translating it yields CASSSWTPMNTEAFF. Using reference TRBV7-9 and TRBJ1-1 for the parts outside the CDR3, the full variable domain is DTGVSQNPRHKITKRGQNVTFRCDPISEHNRLYWYRQTLGQGPEFLTYFQNEAQLEKSRLLSDRFSAERPKGSFSTLEIQRTEQGDSAMYLCASSSWTPMNTEAFFGQGTRLTVV.

This chain connects TRBV7-3 to TRBJ1-5; D gene uncertain. The length of the CDR3 is 12 residues. Trimming took 5 bases from V and 4 from J, leaving 6 bases between them. In germline, CDR1 is SGHTA, CDR2 FQGTGA. The CDR3 DNA is TGTGCCAGCAGCCCCTCTAATCAGCCCCAGCATTTT. Translating it yields CASSPSNQPQHF.

The V and J genes are TRBV6-5 and TRBJ1-2; TRBD1 matches at 9 bases. CDR1 and CDR2 (germline): MNHEY, SVGAGI. The CDR3 runs 13 residues. V was clipped by 6 bases and J by 7 bases; unmatched bases: 6. The CDR3 reads CASRSGQGSGYTF. In DNA, the CDR3 is TGTGCCAGCAGATCGGGACAGGGCTCTGGCTACACCTTC.